The 30 T cell receptor beta chains below come from one sample, sequenced in a study of tumor-infiltrating lymphocytes in oesophageal squamous cell carcinoma. From the PCR reads, TCRdb called clonotypes with MiXCR, one entry per CDR3 protein. The sample consists of over 14,000 distinct CDR3 sequences, 53% of them appearing once. The sequencing sample was made of esophageal tumor tissue. These receptors all stem from a male donor with esophageal squamous cell carcinoma.

V and J are TRBV19 and TRBJ2-1; D is perhaps TRBD1 (5 bases). The CDR3 contains 14 residues. V was pared by 3 bases and J by 4 bases, with 10 bases between. Germline V gene data show CDR1 as LNHDA and CDR2 as SQIVND (reference sequence). CDR3 in amino acids: CASSIANRYNEQFF. Written as DNA, the CDR3 is TGTGCCAGTAGTATCGCCAACAGGTACAATGAGCAGTTCTTC.

The V call is TRBV12-3 or TRBV12-4, the J call TRBJ2-7; tentatively, D is TRBD2 (6 bases). The J call is uncertain, as TRBJ2-5 better fits the DNA end. CDR3 size: 15 residues. As DNA, the CDR3 is TGTGCCAGCAGTTTAGTGTTCGGGGGCCAAGAGACCCAGTACTTC. Translation gives CASSLVFGGQETQYF.

The chain is built from TRBV7-8 and TRBJ2-1; the D is unclear. The DNA matches TRBJ2-5 better at its end, which makes the J call doubtful. Germline CDR1 reads SGHVS; CDR2 reads FQNEAQ. The CDR3 is made up of 13 amino acids. CDR3 loop: CASSPISGETQYF. The DNA for the CDR3 is TGTGCCAGCAGCCCGATCTCGGGAGAGACCCAGTACTTC.

The V gene is TRBV7-3, the J gene TRBJ2-3; a weak D match, TRBD1 (6 bases). Germline V gene lookup returns CDR1 SGHTA and CDR2 FQGTGA. Trimming took 5 bases from V and 2 from J, leaving 14 bases between them. CDR3 length: 15 amino acids. CDR3 amino acids: CASSKTGTITDTQYF. The CDR3 DNA sequence: TGTGCCAGCAGCAAAACCGGGACAATCACAGATACGCAGTATTTT.

This chain links TRBV7-9 with TRBJ1-1; D is unresolved. Germline-derived CDR1 and CDR2 are SEHNR and FQNEAQ (reference sequence). CDR3 length equals 12 residues. With 6 bases removed from V and 7 bases from J, the gap between germline ends came to 12 bases. The CDR3 DNA is TGTGCCAGCAGTCAGGACGGTTATGAAGCTTTCTTT. The encoded protein is CASSQDGYEAFF.

This clonotype came up a few times. The chain employs TRBV10-2 and TRBJ2-3; D not resolved. The CDR3 covers 13 residues. The ends were cut back, 2 bases at V and 7 bases at J, with 10 bases in the middle. CDR1 is WSHSY, CDR2 SAAADI, per germline. CDR3 DNA: TGCGCCAGCAGTGAGCAGATCAGGTATACGCAGTATTTT. Its protein product is CASSEQIRYTQYF.

CDR3 bases: TGTGCCAGCAGCTTCACTCTAGCGGGAGGGACCTACGAGCAGTACTTC. Its translation: CASSFTLAGGTYEQYF. V usage is TRBV7-6 and J usage is TRBJ2-4; 12 positions agree with TRBD2. With the DNA end fitting TRBJ2-7 better, the J assignment may be wrong. This CDR3 region has 16 residues. Germline V CDR1 and CDR2: SGHVS, FNYEAQ.

V and J are TRBV7-2 and TRBJ2-3, with 7 bases fitting TRBD1. This CDR3 region has 16 residues. V lost 4 bases to trimming and J lost 0 bases; unmatched junction nucleotides: 7. Germline V gene lookup returns CDR1 SGHTA and CDR2 FQGNSA. Here the CDR3 DNA reads TGTGCCAGCAGCTCCCAGGGGGTGAAAAGCACAGATACGCAGTATTTT. Protein product: CASSSQGVKSTDTQYF. The whole variable domain, filled in from reference TRBV7-2 and TRBJ2-3, reads GAGVSQSPSNKVTEKGKDVELRCDPISGHTALYWYRQSLGQGLEFLIYFQGNSAPDKSGLPSDRFSAERTGGSVSTLTIQRTQQEDSAVYLCASSSQGVKSTDTQYFGPGTRLTVL.

The chain uses TRBV7-2 and TRBJ1-2, with D possibly matching TRBD1 (6 bases). The V gene's germline CDR1 is SGHTA and CDR2 FQGNSA. Trimming shortened V by 1 base and J by 4 bases, and 7 bases separated the two germline ends. There are 13 residues in the CDR3. CDR3: CASSLDRAYGYTF. The CDR3 DNA reads TGTGCCAGCAGCTTAGACAGGGCCTATGGCTACACCTTC.

At least ten counts were recorded for this clonotype. The gene calls are TRBV10-1 and TRBJ1-5; D uncertain. The CDR3 length is 11 residues. Trimming stripped 7 bases from V and 2 bases from J, with 3 bases between. CDR1 and CDR2 from the germline V gene are WNHNN and SYGVQD (reference sequence). As DNA, the CDR3 is TGCGCCAGCATTCGCAATCAGCCCCAGCATTTT. Translating it yields CASIRNQPQHF.

This sequence joins TRBV7-9 and TRBJ2-1; no firm D call. This CDR3 spans 16 amino acids. Trimming left V 1 base short and J 3 bases short, with 13 bases between. Germline loops: CDR1 SEHNR, CDR2 FQNEAQ (reference sequence). In nucleotides, the CDR3 is TGTGCCAGCAGCTTAGGTATCGCGTTGGGCTACAATGAGCAGTTCTTC. This sequence encodes CASSLGIALGYNEQFF.

This rearrangement joins TRBV28 to TRBJ2-6; perhaps TRBD1 as D (6 bases). The CDR3 runs 19 residues. The V gene's germline CDR1 is MDHEN and CDR2 SYDVKM. V gave up 1 base and J gave up 3 bases, with 19 bases separating them. The CDR3 spells CASSLLGRGASVGANVLTF. The DNA of the CDR3 is TGTGCCAGCAGTTTATTAGGCAGGGGAGCTTCTGTTGGGGCCAACGTCCTGACTTTC.

Many counts were recorded for this clonotype. This chain uses TRBV7-3 with TRBJ2-5, with D possibly called TRBD1 or TRBD2 (5 bases each). Germline V gene sequence: CDR1 SGHTA, CDR2 FQGTGA. V lost 3 bases and J lost 4, with 9 bases in between. The CDR3 is 13 amino acids. The chain's CDR3 is CASSFTGGETQYF. CDR3 sequence (DNA): TGTGCCAGCAGCTTCACTGGGGGAGAGACCCAGTACTTC.

The chain recombines TRBV5-4 with TRBJ2-6, with 11 bases that match TRBD2. The DNA matches TRBJ2-7 better at its end, which makes the J call doubtful. From germline, CDR1 is SGHNT and CDR2 YYREEE (reference sequence). This CDR3 is built from 13 residues. The CDR3 DNA follows: TGTGCCAGCAGCTTGGATAGACTAGCGGGACAGTACTTC. Amino acids: CASSLDRLAGQYF.

This clonotype rates as medium-sized. CDR3 nucleotide sequence: TGTGCCAGCACCACCCCCAGGGGGCCCCAGCATTTT. Its translation is CASTTPRGPQHF. The genes are TRBV28 and TRBJ1-5, with D possibly TRBD1 on 6 matching bases. CDR3 length: 12 residues. The V and J ends lost 7 bases and 9 bases respectively, with 13 bases between them. In germline, CDR1 is MDHEN, CDR2 SYDVKM. The full variable domain, its missing parts supplied by reference TRBV28 and TRBJ1-5, is DVKVTQSSRYLVKRTGEKVFLECVQDMDHENMFWYRQDPGLGLRLIYFSYDVKMKEKGDIPEGYSVSREKKERFSLILESASTNQTSMYLCASTTPRGPQHFGDGTRLSIL.

The chain combines TRBV7-2 with TRBJ1-5, with D perhaps matching TRBD1 (5 bases). This CDR3 contains 15 residues. V was cut by 2 bases and J by 4 bases, with 12 bases left in between. In germline, CDR1 is SGHTA, CDR2 FQGNSA. The CDR3 region is CASSLRRGVNQPQHF. As DNA, the CDR3 is TGTGCCAGCAGCTTACGCCGGGGCGTTAATCAGCCCCAGCATTTT.

The V and J genes are TRBV6-1 and TRBJ2-5, with D uncertain. The J call may be wrong; the DNA end is better matched by TRBJ2-7. In germline, CDR1 is MNHNS, CDR2 SASEGT. CDR3 size: 15 residues. This chain's CDR3 is CASSGPNRGTYEQYF. CDR3 sequence (DNA): TGTGCCAGCAGTGGCCCGAATCGTGGGACCTACGAGCAGTACTTC.

This clonotype was seen at least ten times. The gene calls are TRBV19 and TRBJ2-6; a weak D match, TRBD2 (6 bases). The ends were cut back, 5 bases at V and 0 bases at J, with 14 bases in the middle. This CDR3 is built from 17 residues. Germline V gene data show CDR1 as LNHDA and CDR2 as SQIVND (reference sequence). The CDR3 is CASSLGTSRSGANVLTF. CDR3 bases: TGTGCCAGTAGTCTAGGGACTTCCCGCTCTGGGGCCAACGTCCTGACTTTC.

Only a few counts were recorded for this clonotype. The V and J genes are TRBV12-3 or TRBV12-4 and TRBJ2-5; possibly TRBD1 for D (5 bases). CDR3 length equals 14 residues. Deletions cut 3 bases from V and 4 bases from J, with 12 bases between. CDR3 in DNA: TGTGCCAGCAGTTTCTCCAGGGTACTAGAGACCCAGTACTTC. Protein: CASSFSRVLETQYF.

Many counts were recorded for this clonotype. This chain connects TRBV6-1 to TRBJ1-3; D unclear. Trimming stripped 4 bases from V and 4 bases from J, with 14 bases between. The CDR3 consists of 15 residues. Germline CDR1 MNHNS, CDR2 SASEGT. The CDR3 loop is CASSVYANLGNTIYF. CDR3 in DNA: TGTGCCAGCAGTGTGTACGCGAACCTAGGAAACACCATATATTTT.

This clonotype has a count of ten or more. A read error is possible here, since a much larger clone lies one base away. The chain uses TRBV7-3 and TRBJ2-7; tentative D call: TRBD2 (6 bases). The CDR3 consists of 13 residues. CDR1 and CDR2 (germline): SGHTA, FQGTGA. Trimming stripped 6 bases from V and 7 bases from J, with 16 bases between. The CDR3 bases are TGTGCCAGCAGTCCGGGACTGGCAAATGAGCAGTACTTC. Translating it yields CASSPGLANEQYF.

Notes on this clonotype: Since a much larger clone is just one base distant, this may be a read error. The chain uses TRBV7-3 and TRBJ2-4, with 7 positions matching TRBD2. CDR1 and CDR2 (germline): SGHTA, FQGTGA. CDR3 length: 14 residues. With V trimmed by 4 bases and J by 13 bases, 13 bases remained unmatched. CDR3 nucleotide sequence: TGTGCCAGCAGCTCATCCGGGACTACCAATGAGCAGTACTTC. Translating gives CASSSSGTTNEQYF.

This chain joins TRBV7-4 and TRBJ2-4; D may be TRBD1 (7 bases). The end of the DNA fits TRBJ2-5 better, so the J call may be wrong. This CDR3 comprises 15 residues. Germline-derived CDR1 and CDR2 are SGHVT and SQSDAQ. CDR3 DNA: TGTGCCAGCAGCTCCTTGCCTCAGGGGGGAGGGACCCAGTACTTC. Protein: CASSSLPQGGGTQYF.

The gene calls are TRBV7-6 and TRBJ2-7; 10 bases match TRBD1. Germline V gene data show CDR1 as SGHVS and CDR2 as FNYEAQ. The CDR3 is 17 residues long. V was clipped by 0 bases and J by 5 bases; unmatched bases: 10. In DNA, the CDR3 is TGTGCCAGCAGCTTAGCGGTAGGGGACAGGGGTAACGACGAGCAGTACTTC. Translation gives CASSLAVGDRGNDEQYF.

Points on this clonotype: This CDR3 is missing its conserved last phenylalanine or tryptophan, likely due to a read error. The DNA is omitted, as the CDR3 cannot be located on it reliably, and the CDR3 follows TCRdb's listing. The V and J genes are TRBV7-2 and TRBJ1-1; the table gives TRBD1 as D, unverified against the DNA. 14 amino acids form the CDR3, both terminal residues included. Germline V gives CDR1 SGHTA, CDR2 FQGNSA. The CDR3 spells CASSFPGNTIYFGE.

As for this clonotype: It is likely a read error, because the conserved phenylalanine at the end of the CDR3 is missing. Because the CDR3's place on the DNA is in doubt, the DNA is left out and the CDR3 is given as listed by TCRdb. The chain combines TRBV6-2 or TRBV6-3 with TRBJ2-4; the table names TRBD1, a call not compared with the DNA. The CDR3 totals 15 residues, both ends included. Germline V lookup: CDR1 MNHEY, CDR2 SVGEGT. The CDR3 loop reads CASSATGSGEQYFGP.

The chain has TRBV19 and TRBJ2-3; a possible D gene is TRBD1 (5 bases). In germline, CDR1 is LNHDA, CDR2 SQIVND (reference sequence). This CDR3 has 15 amino acids. V dropped 4 bases and J dropped 4 bases, with 15 bases sitting between them. The CDR3: CASSRSLQGSDTQYF. In DNA, the CDR3 is TGTGCCAGTAGTAGGAGCCTTCAGGGTTCAGATACGCAGTATTTT.

There are a few counts of this clonotype. The gene calls are TRBV7-2 and TRBJ2-1; TRBD2 aligns across 8 bases. The DNA end lines up better with TRBJ2-5; the J call may be wrong. The germline CDR1 and CDR2 sequences are SGHTA and FQGNSA. The CDR3 runs to 16 residues. The CDR3 is CASSSTGRAFQETQYF. For the CDR3, the DNA is TGTGCCAGCAGCTCCACCGGGAGGGCCTTCCAAGAGACCCAGTACTTC.

The chain is built from TRBV12-3 or TRBV12-4 and TRBJ2-1; the match to TRBD1 covers 9 bases. V gave up 7 bases and J gave up 5 bases; unmatched junction bases: 6. The CDR3 loop spans 14 amino acids. Here the CDR3 DNA reads TGTGCCAGCACCTGGACAGGGGCGGACAATGAGCAGTTCTTC. It specifies CASTWTGADNEQFF.

This clonotype was seen just once. The chain uses TRBV7-3 and TRBJ2-3, with D perhaps matching TRBD1 or TRBD2 (5 bases each). The CDR3 is 15 amino acids. Trimming removed 1 base from V and 6 bases from J, with 14 bases in between. Germline CDR1 SGHTA, CDR2 FQGTGA. CDR3 sequence: CASSLRGIVTDTQYF. DNA of the CDR3: TGTGCCAGCAGCTTAAGGGGGATAGTTACCGATACGCAGTATTTT.